Sequencing of this T cell receptor beta chain was carried out in a study of regulatory T cells in long-lasting Graves disease. Background on the study: Treatment with antithyroid drugs for over 5 years, together with positive TSH receptor antibodies, meant persistent Graves' disease. Broader study findings: Persistent disease was characterized by preferential usage of TRBV28, TRBJ1-2 and TRBJ2-5.

The time point: persistent/refractory GD, antithyroid drugs over 5 years with positive TRAb. Generation of the TCR library employed RNA extracted from PBMCs. For TCR beta, libraries came from iRepertoire HTBI primers and Arm-PCR of CDR3 regions. TCRdb ran MiXCR on the multiplex PCR reads and lists one entry per CDR3 protein. The sample holds 450,000 or so distinct CDR3 sequences; under 25% are singletons and the top ten take approximately 14%. Turning to this clonotype: The antigen is undetermined. A much larger clone differs from this one at a single base, so this may be a read error.

CDR3 size: 15 residues. Germline V CDR1 and CDR2: SGHTA, FQGNSA. The J gene is TRBJ1-6, the V gene TRBV7-2; TRBD1 is a possible D gene (6 bases). The sequence was collected from a female donor with Graves disease. The sequences come from peripheral blood mononuclear cells (PBMCs), collected when the disease was refractory, from a patient treated with antithyroid drugs. The CDR3 is CGSSLAAGADSPLHF. The CDR3 DNA follows: TGTGGCAGCAGCTTGGCTGCGGGGGCCGATTCACCCCTCCACTTT.